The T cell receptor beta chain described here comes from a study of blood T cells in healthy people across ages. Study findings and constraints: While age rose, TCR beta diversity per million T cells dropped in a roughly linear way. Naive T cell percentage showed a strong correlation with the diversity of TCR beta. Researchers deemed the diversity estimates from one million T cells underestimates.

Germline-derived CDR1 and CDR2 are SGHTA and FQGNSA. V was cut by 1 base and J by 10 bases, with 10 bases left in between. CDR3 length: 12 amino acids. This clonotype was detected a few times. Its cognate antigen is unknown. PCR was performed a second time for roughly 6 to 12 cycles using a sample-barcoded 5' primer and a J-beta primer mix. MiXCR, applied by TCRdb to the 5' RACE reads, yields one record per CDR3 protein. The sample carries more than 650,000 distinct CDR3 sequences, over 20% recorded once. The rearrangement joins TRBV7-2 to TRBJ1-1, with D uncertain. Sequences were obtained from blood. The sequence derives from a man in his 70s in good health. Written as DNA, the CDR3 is TGTGCCAGCAGCTTAGTTGGCTCGGGAGCTTTCTTT. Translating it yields CASSLVGSGAFF.